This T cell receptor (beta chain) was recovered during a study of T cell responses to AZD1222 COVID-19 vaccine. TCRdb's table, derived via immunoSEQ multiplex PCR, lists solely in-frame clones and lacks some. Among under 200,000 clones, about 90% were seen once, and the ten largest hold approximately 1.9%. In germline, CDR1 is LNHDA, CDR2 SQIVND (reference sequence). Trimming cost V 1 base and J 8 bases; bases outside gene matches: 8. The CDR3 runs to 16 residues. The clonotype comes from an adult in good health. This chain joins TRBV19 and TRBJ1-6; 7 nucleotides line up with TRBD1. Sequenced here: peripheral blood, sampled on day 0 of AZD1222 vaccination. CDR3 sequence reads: CASSIGARDRDSPLHF. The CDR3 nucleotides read TGTGCCAGTAGTATAGGAGCCCGGGACAGAGATTCACCCCTCCACTTT.